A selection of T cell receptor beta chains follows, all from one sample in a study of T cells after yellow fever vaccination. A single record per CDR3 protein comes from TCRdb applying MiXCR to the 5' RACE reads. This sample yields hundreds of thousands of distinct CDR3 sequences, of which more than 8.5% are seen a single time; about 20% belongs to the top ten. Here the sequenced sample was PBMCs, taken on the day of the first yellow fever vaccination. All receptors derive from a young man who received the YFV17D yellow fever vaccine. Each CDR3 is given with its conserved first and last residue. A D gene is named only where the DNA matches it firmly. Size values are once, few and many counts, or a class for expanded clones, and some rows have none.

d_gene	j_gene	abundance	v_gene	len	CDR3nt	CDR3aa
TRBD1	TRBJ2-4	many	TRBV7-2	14	TGTGCCAGCAGCCTAGGACAGGGCGAAAACATTCAGTACTTC	CASSLGQGENIQYF
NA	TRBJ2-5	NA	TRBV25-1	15	TGTGCCAGCAGTGAGGCGGACGGTACCCAAGAGACCCAGTACTTC	CASSEADGTQETQYF
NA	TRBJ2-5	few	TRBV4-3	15	TGCGCCAGCAGCCAATCCCCCGGCAGCCAAGAGACCCAGTACTTC	CASSQSPGSQETQYF
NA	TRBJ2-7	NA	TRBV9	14	TGTGCCAGCAGCAGACGACAAGACTCCTACGAGCAGTACTTC	CASSRRQDSYEQYF
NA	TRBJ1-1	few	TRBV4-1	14	TGCGCCAGCAGCCAAGAATCAACCGGGGCCGGGACTTTCTTT	CASSQESTGAGTFF
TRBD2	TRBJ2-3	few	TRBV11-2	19	TGTGCCAGCAGCGCCCCTCCCCCTCTAGCGGGGTGGGACACAGATACGCAGTATTTT	CASSAPPPLAGWDTDTQYF
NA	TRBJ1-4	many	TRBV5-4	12	TGTGCCAGCAGCTTGCGTAACGAAAAACTGTTTTTT	CASSLRNEKLFF
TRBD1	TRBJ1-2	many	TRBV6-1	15	TGTGCCAGCAGTCTGCGACAGGGTACCCTCTATGGCTACACCTTC	CASSLRQGTLYGYTF
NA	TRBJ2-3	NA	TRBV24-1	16	TGTGCCACCAGTGGATTCGACTTCGCTAGCACAGATACGCAGTATTTT	CATSGFDFASTDTQYF
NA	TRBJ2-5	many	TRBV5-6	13	TGTGCCAGCAGCATGACTAGTATAGAGACCCAGTACTTC	CASSMTSIETQYF
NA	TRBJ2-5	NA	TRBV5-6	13	TGTGCCAGCAGCTTGGAGACCGATGGGACCCAGTACTTC	CASSLETDGTQYF
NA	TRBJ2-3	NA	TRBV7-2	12	TGTGCCAGCACCCCGAGTCTAGATACGCAGTATTTT	CASTPSLDTQYF
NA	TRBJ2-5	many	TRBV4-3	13	TGCGCCAGCAGCCCGGACCGCGGAGAGACCCAGTACTTC	CASSPDRGETQYF
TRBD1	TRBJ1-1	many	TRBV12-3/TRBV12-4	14	TGTGCCAGCAGCATCCGACAGGGCGGTACTGAAGCTTTCTTT	CASSIRQGGTEAFF
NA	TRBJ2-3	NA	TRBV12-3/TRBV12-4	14	TGTGCCAGCAGTCATCGCGGGGCCACAGATACGCAGTATTTT	CASSHRGATDTQYF
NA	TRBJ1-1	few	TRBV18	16	TGTGCCAGCTCACCACTTACAGGGACTTTGAACACTGAAGCTTTCTTT	CASSPLTGTLNTEAFF
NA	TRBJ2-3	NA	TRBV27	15	TGTGCCAGCAGTTTTGACACACGTAGCACAGATACGCAGTATTTT	CASSFDTRSTDTQYF
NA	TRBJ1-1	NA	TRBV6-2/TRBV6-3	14	TGTGCCAGCAGCCCCCTGGACATGAACACTGAAGCTTTCTTT	CASSPLDMNTEAFF
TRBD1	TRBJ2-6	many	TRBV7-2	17	TGTGCCAGCACCCGGACAGGGGGGTTCTCTGGGGCCAACGTCCTGACTTTC	CASTRTGGFSGANVLTF
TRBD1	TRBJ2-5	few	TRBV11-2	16	TGTGCCAGCACACACCCGGGACAGGGGGCTGAGGAGACCCAGTACTTC	CASTHPGQGAEETQYF
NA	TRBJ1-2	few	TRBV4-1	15	TGCGCCAGCAGCCAAGACGGAGGCAGGGTGGGTGGCTACACCTTC	CASSQDGGRVGGYTF
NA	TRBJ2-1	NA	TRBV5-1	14	TGCGCCAGCAGCTTCACGGACAGTTACAATGAGCAGTTCTTC	CASSFTDSYNEQFF
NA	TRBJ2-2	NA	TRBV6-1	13	TGTGCCAGCAGCCCACGGGCTTTCGGGGAGCTGTTTTTT	CASSPRAFGELFF
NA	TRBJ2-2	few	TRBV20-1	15	TGCAGTGCCCGAGGACGGACACCGAACACCGGGGAGCTGTTTTTT	CSARGRTPNTGELFF
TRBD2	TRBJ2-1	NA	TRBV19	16	TGTGCCAGTACAGTGACTAGCGGGGGACGCTACAATGAGCAGTTCTTC	CASTVTSGGRYNEQFF
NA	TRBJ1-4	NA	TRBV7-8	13	TGTGCCAGCAGTAAAGCTTCTAATGAAAAACTGTTTTTT	CASSKASNEKLFF
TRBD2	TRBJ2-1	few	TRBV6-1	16	TGTGCCAGCAGCCTCTCAACTAGCGGGGGCTACAATGAGCAGTTCTTC	CASSLSTSGGYNEQFF
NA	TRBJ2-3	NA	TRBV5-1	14	TGCGCCAGCAGCTTGGACCAGGGGGGGTATACGCAGTATTTT	CASSLDQGGYTQYF
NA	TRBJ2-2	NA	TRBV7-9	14	TGTGCCAGCAGCTTACTGCCGGAGGCCGGGGAGCTGTTTTTT	CASSLLPEAGELFF
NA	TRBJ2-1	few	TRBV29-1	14	TGCAGCGTTGTTCGCTCTCCTGGGGGCCATGAGCAGTTCTTC	CSVVRSPGGHEQFF
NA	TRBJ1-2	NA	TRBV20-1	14	TGCAGTGCTAGATTTCAACAGGATAACTATGGCTACACCTTC	CSARFQQDNYGYTF
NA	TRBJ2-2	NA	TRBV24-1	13	TGTGCCACCAGTCTATCCCGCACCGGGGAGCTGTTTTTT	CATSLSRTGELFF
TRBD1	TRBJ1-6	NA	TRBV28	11	TGTGCCAGCCTCGCCAGGGGGGACCTCCACTTT	CASLARGDLHF
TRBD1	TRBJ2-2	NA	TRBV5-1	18	TGCGCCAGCAGCTTCTACCCTCAGGGGGCTTCGAACACCGGGGAGCTGTTTTTT	CASSFYPQGASNTGELFF
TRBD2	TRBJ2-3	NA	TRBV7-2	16	TGTGCCAGCAGCACGGCGGGAGGGAGACGCACAGATACGCAGTATTTT	CASSTAGGRRTDTQYF
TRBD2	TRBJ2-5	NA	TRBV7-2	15	TGTGCCAGCAGCTTACTCCTAGCGGGGATGGGGACCCAGTACTTC	CASSLLLAGMGTQYF
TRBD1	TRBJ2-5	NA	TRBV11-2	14	TGTGCCAGCAGGCGACAGGGATGGCAAGAGACCCAGTACTTC	CASRRQGWQETQYF
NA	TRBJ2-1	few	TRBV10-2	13	TGCGCCAGCGGGGGCTCACCTGGGAATGAGCAGTTCTTC	CASGGSPGNEQFF